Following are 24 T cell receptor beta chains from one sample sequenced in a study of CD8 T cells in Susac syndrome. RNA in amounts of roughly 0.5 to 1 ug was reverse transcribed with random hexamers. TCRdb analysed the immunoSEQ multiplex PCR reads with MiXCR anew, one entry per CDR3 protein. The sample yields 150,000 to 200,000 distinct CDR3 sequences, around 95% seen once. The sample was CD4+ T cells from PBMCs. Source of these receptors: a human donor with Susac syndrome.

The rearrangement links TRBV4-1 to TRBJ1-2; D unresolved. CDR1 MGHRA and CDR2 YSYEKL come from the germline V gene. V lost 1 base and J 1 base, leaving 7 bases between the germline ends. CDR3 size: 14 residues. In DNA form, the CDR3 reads TGCGCCAGCAGCCAAGTTCAGTTTAACTATGGCTACACCTTC. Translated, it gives CASSQVQFNYGYTF.

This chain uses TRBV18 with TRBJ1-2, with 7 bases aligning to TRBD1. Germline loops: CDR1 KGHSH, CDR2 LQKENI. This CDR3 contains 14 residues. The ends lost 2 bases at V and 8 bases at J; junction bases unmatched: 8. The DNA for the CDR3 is TGTGCCAGCTCACCATTAGGGGGCATTTCGGGCTACACCTTC. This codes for CASSPLGGISGYTF. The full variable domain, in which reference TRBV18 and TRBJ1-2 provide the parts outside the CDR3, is NAGVMQNPRHLVRRRGQEARLRCSPMKGHSHVYWYRQLPEEGLKFMVYLQKENIIDESGMPKERFSAEFPKEGPSILRIQQVVRGDSAAYFCASSPLGGISGYTFGSGTRLTVV.

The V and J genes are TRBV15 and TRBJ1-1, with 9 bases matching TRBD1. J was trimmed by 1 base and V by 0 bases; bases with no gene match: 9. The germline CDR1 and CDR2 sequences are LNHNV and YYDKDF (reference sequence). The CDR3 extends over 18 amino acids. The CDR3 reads CATSRDWTGAGTNTEAFF. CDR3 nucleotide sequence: TGTGCCACCAGCAGAGATTGGACAGGGGCAGGAACGAACACTGAAGCTTTCTTT.

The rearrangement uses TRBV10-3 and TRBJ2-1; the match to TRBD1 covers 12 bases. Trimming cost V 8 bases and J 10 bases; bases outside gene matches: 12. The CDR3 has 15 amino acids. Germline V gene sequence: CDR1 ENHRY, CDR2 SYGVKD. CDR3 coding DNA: TGTGCCATCGGACCGGGACAGGGGGCCTCCCGGGAGCAGTTCTTC. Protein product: CAIGPGQGASREQFF.

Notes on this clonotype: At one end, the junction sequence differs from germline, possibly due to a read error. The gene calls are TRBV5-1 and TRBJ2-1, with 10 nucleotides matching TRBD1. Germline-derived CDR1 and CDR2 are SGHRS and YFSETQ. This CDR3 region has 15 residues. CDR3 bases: TGTGCCAGCAGTTCCGGACAGGGGGCCTACAATGAGCAGTTCTTC. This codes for CASSSGQGAYNEQFF.

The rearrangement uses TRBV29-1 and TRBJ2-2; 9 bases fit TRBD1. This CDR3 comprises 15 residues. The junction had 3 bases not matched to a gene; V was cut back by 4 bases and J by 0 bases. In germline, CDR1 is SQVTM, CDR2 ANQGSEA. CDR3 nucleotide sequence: TGCAGCGTTGGGGGGGACAGGGCGAACACCGGGGAGCTGTTTTTT. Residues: CSVGGDRANTGELFF.

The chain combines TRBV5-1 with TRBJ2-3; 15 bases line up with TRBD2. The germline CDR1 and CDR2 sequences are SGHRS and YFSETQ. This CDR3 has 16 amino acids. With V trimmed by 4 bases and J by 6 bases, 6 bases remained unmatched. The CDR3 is CASSPGLAGGSDTQYF. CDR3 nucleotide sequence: TGCGCCAGCAGCCCCGGACTAGCGGGGGGGTCGGATACGCAGTATTTT.

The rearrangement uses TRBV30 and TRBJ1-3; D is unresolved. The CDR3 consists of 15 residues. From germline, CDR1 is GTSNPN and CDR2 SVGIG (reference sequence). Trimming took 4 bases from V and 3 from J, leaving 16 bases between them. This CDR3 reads CAWTVGVLDGNTIYF. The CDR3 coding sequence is TGTGCCTGGACCGTGGGCGTATTGGATGGAAACACCATATATTTT.

As DNA, the CDR3 is TGTGCCATCAGTGATACAGAGGAGGTGGATACGCAGTATTTT. Translating gives CAISDTEEVDTQYF. The V gene is TRBV10-3, the J gene TRBJ2-3, with D tentatively TRBD2 (5 bases). With 3 bases removed from V and 6 bases from J, the gap between germline ends came to 13 bases. Germline CDR1 ENHRY, CDR2 SYGVKD. The CDR3 covers 14 residues.

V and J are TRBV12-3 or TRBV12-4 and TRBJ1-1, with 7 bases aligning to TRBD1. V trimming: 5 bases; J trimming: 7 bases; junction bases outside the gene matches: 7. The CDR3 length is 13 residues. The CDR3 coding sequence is TGTGCCAGCAGTCAAGGACAGGTGGTTGAAGCTTTCTTT. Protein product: CASSQGQVVEAFF.

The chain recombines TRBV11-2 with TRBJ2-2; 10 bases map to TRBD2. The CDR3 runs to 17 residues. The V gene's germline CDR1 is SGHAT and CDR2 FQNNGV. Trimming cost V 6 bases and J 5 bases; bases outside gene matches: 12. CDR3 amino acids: CASRPLATSGATGELFF. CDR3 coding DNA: TGTGCCAGCAGGCCCCTGGCCACTAGCGGGGCGACCGGGGAGCTGTTTTTT.

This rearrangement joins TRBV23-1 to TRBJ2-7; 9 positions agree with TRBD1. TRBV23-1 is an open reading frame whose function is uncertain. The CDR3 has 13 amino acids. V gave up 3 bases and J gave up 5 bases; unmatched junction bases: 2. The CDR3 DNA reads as TGCGCCAGCAGTCATGACAGGGGGGACGAGCAGTACTTC. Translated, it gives CASSHDRGDEQYF.

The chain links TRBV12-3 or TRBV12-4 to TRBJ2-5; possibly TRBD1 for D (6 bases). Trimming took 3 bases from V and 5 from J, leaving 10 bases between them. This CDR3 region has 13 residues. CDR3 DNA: TGTGCCAGCAGTTTGGGGGCTGGGGAGACCCAGTACTTC. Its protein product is CASSLGAGETQYF.

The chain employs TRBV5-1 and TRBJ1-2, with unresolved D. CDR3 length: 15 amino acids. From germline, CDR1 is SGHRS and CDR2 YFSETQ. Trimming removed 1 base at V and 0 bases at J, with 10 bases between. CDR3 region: CASSLRRDTNYGYTF. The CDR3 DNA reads TGCGCCAGCAGCTTGAGGAGAGATACTAACTATGGCTACACCTTC.

DNA of the CDR3: TGCAGTGCCGCCCGACAGGGGGCCAATGAAAAACTGTTTTTT. This gives the protein CSAARQGANEKLFF. V is TRBV20-1 and J is TRBJ1-4, with 10 positions matching TRBD1. CDR1 is DFQATT, CDR2 SNEGSKA, per germline (reference sequence). V shed 6 bases, J shed 5 bases, and the junction held 6 bases outside the gene matches. The CDR3 spans 14 residues.

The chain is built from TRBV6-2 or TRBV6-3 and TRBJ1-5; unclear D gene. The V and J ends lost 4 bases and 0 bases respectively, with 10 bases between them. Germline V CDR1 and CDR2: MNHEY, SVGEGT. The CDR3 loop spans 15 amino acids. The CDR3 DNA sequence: TGTGCCAGCAGTTCGGACGACTATAGCAATCAGCCCCAGCATTTT. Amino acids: CASSSDDYSNQPQHF.

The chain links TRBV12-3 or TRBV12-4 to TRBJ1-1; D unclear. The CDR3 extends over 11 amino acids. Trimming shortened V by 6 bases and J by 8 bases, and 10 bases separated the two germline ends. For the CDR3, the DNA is TGTGCCAGCAGCCGCCGGGGAGAAGCTTTCTTT. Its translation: CASSRRGEAFF.

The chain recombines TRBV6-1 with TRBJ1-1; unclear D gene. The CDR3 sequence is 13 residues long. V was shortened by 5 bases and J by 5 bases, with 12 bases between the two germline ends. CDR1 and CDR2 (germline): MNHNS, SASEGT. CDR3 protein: CASSQWGTTEAFF. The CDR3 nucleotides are TGTGCCAGCAGTCAGTGGGGTACGACTGAAGCTTTCTTT.

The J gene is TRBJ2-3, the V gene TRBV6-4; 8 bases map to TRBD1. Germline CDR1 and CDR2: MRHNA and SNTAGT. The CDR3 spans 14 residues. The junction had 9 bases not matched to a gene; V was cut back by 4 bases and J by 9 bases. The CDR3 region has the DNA TGTGCCAGCAGTGGACTCCTTACAGGGGGGACGCAGTATTTT. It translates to CASSGLLTGGTQYF.

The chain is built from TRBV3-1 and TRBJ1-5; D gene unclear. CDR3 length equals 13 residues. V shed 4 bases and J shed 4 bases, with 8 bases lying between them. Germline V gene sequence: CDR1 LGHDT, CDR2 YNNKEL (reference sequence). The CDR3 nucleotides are TGTGCCAGCAGCCTAGGACCTAATCAGCCCCAGCATTTT. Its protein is CASSLGPNQPQHF.

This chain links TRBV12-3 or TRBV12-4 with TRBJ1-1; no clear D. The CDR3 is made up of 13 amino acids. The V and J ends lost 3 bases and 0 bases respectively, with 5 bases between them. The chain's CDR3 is CASSFDLNTEAFF. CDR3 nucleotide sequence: TGTGCCAGCAGTTTCGACCTGAACACTGAAGCTTTCTTT.

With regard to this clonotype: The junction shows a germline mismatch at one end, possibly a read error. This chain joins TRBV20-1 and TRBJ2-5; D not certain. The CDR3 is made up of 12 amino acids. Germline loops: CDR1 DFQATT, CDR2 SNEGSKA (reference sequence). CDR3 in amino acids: CSARAVRETQYF. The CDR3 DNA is TGCAGTGCCAGAGCCGTGAGGGAGACCCAGTACTTC.

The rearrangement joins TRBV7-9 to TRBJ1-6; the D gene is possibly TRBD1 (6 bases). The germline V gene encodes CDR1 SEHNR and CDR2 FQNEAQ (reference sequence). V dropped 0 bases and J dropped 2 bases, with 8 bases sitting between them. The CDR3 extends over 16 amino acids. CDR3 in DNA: TGTGCCAGCAGCTTAGCCGGACAGCCCTATAATTCACCCCTCCACTTT. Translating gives CASSLAGQPYNSPLHF.

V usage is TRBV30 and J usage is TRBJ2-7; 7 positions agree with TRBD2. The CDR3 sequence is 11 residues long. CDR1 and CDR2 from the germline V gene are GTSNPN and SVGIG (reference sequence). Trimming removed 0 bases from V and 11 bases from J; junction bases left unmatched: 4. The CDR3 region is CAWSVGGEEYF. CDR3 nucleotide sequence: TGTGCCTGGAGTGTGGGGGGGGAGGAGTACTTC.